One and the same sample provided the 5 T cell receptor beta chains below, sequenced in a study of OX40 agonist ivuxolimab in advanced cancers. Libraries were constructed by the immunoSEQ multiplex PCR assay. The table comes from immuneACCESS by way of TCRdb, which keeps in-frame sequences with V and J called. Part of the clones is missing from these tables; in studies checked, under half for an unresolved V gene and the rest for unknown reasons. For this sample there are under 100,000 clones; roughly 85% appear just once. The ten largest account for approximately 0.78% of the sample. The sample was CD4+ or CD8+ T cells sorted from blood, taken in a trial of the OX40 agonist ivuxolimab. The receptors derive from an adult with an advanced solid tumor such as melanoma, head and neck, liver or kidney cancer.

The rearrangement links TRBV30 to TRBJ1-2; perhaps TRBD1 as D (5 bases). The V end lost 1 base, the J end lost 4 bases, and 13 bases lay between the germline ends. Germline CDR1 and CDR2: GTSNPN and SVGIG (reference sequence). This CDR3 has 14 amino acids. CDR3 sequence: CAWSGGGQSYGYTF. CDR3 DNA sequence: TGTGCCTGGAGTGGTGGTGGACAATCCTATGGCTACACCTTC. Drawing the rest from reference TRBV30 and TRBJ1-2, the complete variable domain is SQTIHQWPATLVQPVGSPLSLECTVEGTSNPNLYWYRQAAGRGLQLLFYSVGIGQISSEVPQNLSASRPQDRQFILSSKKLLLSDSGFYLCAWSGGGQSYGYTFGSGTRLTVV.

This chain links TRBV7-2 with TRBJ2-7; D unresolved. The CDR3 runs 14 residues. The germline V gene encodes CDR1 SGHTA and CDR2 FQGNSA. Trimming took off 0 bases at V and 5 bases at J, with 11 bases between the two ends. This CDR3 is CASSLAVGWNEQYF. The DNA for the CDR3 is TGTGCCAGCAGCTTAGCGGTTGGGTGGAACGAGCAGTACTTC. The full variable domain, its missing parts supplied by reference TRBV7-2 and TRBJ2-7, is GAGVSQSPSNKVTEKGKDVELRCDPISGHTALYWYRQSLGQGLEFLIYFQGNSAPDKSGLPSDRFSAERTGGSVSTLTIQRTQQEDSAVYLCASSLAVGWNEQYFGPGTRLTVT.

The CDR3 DNA reads TGTGCCTGGAGGCGCCCCCAAAGCACAGATACGCAGTATTTT. Its protein is CAWRRPQSTDTQYF. The chain is built from TRBV30 and TRBJ2-3; D is ambiguous. The germline CDR1 and CDR2 sequences are GTSNPN and SVGIG (reference sequence). Trimming took off 3 bases at V and 0 bases at J, with 10 bases between the two ends. This CDR3 is built from 14 residues.

This chain joins TRBV2 and TRBJ2-7, with TRBD1 matching over 12 bases. The J segment lost 5 bases and the V segment lost 6 bases, leaving 2 bases of the junction unmatched. CDR1 and CDR2 from the germline V gene are SNHLY and FYNNEI. The CDR3 runs to 13 residues. The CDR3 nucleotides are TGTGCCAGCAGGGGGACAGGGGGCGACGAGCAGTACTTC. Protein sequence: CASRGTGGDEQYF.

The CDR3 bases are TGTGCCAGCAGTTACGTGGGCGGGGGAGAGTCAGATACGCAGTATTTT. Protein product: CASSYVGGGESDTQYF. This chain uses TRBV6-5 with TRBJ2-3, with 7 bases aligning to TRBD2. This CDR3 contains 16 residues. Germline CDR1 reads MNHEY; CDR2 reads SVGAGI. V shed 2 bases and J 4 bases; nucleotides not matched to a gene: 9.